Sequencing of this TCR beta chain was carried out in a study of T-cell reconstitution after alpha-beta-depleted transplantation in children. General study points: Several hundred rapidly expanded clones from non-depleted graft cells reportedly supplied alpha-beta T cells about two months post-transplant.

This clonotype was seen a handful of times. The antigen is unknown. Germline V gene lookup returns CDR1 MNHEY and CDR2 SMNVEV (reference sequence). Trimming pared 8 bases from V and 0 bases from J, leaving 25 bases between. The CDR3 contains 19 residues. TCRbeta library construction was performed incorporating unique molecular identifiers. Each CDR3 protein gets one entry after TCRdb re-called the PCR reads with MiXCR. The top ten clones hold 5% of a sample with 700,000 to 950,000 distinct CDR3 sequences, 16% of them seen once. The rearrangement joins TRBV27 to TRBJ1-4, with D perhaps TRBD1 (5 bases). The starting material was PBMCs, mostly from graft donor cells, obtained 360 days after TCRalphabeta/CD19-depleted stem cell transplant. This receptor was obtained from a male patient between 10 and 17 years old who had a stem cell transplant for acute lymphoblastic leukemia, so the T cells may come from the graft donor. In DNA, the CDR3 is TGTGCCAGCCGCTTCGTTTTTCCAGGGACTCCGGCAACTAATGAAAAACTGTTTTTT. As protein: CASRFVFPGTPATNEKLFF.